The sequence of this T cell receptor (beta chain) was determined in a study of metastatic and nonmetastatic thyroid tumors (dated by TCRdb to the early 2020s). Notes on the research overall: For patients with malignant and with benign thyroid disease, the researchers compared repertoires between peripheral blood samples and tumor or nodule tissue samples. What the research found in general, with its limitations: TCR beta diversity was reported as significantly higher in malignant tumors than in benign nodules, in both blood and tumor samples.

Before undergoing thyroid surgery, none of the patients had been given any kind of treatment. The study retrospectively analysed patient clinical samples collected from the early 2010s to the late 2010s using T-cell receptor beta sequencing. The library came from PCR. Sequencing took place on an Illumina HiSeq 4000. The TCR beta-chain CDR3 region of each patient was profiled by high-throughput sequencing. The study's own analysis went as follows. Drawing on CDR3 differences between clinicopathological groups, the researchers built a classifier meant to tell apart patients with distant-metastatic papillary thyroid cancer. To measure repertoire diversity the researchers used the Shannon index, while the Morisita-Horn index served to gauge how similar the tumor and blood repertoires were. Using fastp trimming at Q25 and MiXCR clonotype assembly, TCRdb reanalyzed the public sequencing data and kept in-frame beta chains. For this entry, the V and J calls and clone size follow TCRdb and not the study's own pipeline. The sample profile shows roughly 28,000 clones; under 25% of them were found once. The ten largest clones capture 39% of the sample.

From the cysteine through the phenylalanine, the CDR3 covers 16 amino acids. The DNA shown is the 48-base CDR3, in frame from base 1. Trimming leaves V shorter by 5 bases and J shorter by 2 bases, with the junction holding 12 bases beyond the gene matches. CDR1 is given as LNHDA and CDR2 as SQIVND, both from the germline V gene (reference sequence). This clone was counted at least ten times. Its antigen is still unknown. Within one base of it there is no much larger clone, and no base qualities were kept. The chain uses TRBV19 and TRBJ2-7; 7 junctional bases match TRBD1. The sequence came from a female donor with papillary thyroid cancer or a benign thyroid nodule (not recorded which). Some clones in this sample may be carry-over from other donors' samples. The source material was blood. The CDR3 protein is CASSQQTGTETYEQYF. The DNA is TGTGCCAGTAGTCAACAGACCGGGACAGAAACCTACGAGCAGTACTTC.